A selection of T cell receptor beta chains follows, all from one sample in a study of blood T cell repertoires in COVID-19. Data came from immunoSEQ multiplex PCR; TCRdb stores just in-frame clones and leaves some out. Altogether 65,000 to 95,000 clones are present, roughly 89% being singletons, with the ten largest covering under 9.5%. Sequencing used peripheral blood. The receptors originated from a man aged 25-45 years with acute or convalescent COVID-19. CDR3s include the opening cysteine and the closing phenylalanine or tryptophan. A D gene is named only where the DNA matches it firmly. The listing skips clone size in some rows; elsewhere it reads once, few, many or a size class.

j_gene | abundance | v_gene | d_gene | CDR3aa | CDR3nt
TRBJ2-3 | NA | TRBV5-4 | NA | CASSLTSSSDTQYF | TGTGCCAGCAGCTTAACATCCAGTTCAGATACGCAGTATTTT
TRBJ2-7 | NA | TRBV7-9 | NA | CASSFGQNEQYF | TGTGCCAGCAGCTTTGGCCAAAACGAGCAGTACTTC
TRBJ1-5 | once | TRBV20-1 | TRBD1 | CSASKGQTYQPQHF | TGCAGTGCTAGTAAGGGACAGACCTATCAGCCCCAGCATTTT
TRBJ2-7 | once | TRBV2 | NA | CASSEFLLRIGEQYF | TGTGCCAGCAGTGAATTTTTACTACGGATAGGCGAGCAGTACTTC
TRBJ1-2 | NA | TRBV18 | TRBD1 | CASSPPTGALDYGYTF | TGTGCCAGCTCACCACCGACAGGGGCGTTGGACTATGGCTACACCTTC
TRBJ2-3 | NA | TRBV9 | TRBD2 | CASSVGTSGTSTDTQYF | TGTGCCAGCAGCGTAGGGACTAGCGGGACTAGCACAGATACGCAGTATTTT
TRBJ2-3 | once | TRBV7-6 | NA | CASSRERTDTQYF | TGTGCCAGCAGCCGAGAGAGAACAGATACGCAGTATTTT
TRBJ1-6 | NA | TRBV18 | TRBD1 | CASSSTGTSFNSPLHF | TGTGCCAGCTCATCGACAGGGACTTCCTTTAATTCACCCCTCCACTTT
TRBJ1-5 | NA | TRBV6-5 | NA | CASSFATGGQPQHF | TGTGCCAGCAGCTTTGCGACCGGAGGTCAGCCCCAGCATTTT
TRBJ1-5 | NA | TRBV11-2 | NA | CASSLGGQTSNQPQHF | TGTGCCAGCAGCTTAGGAGGACAGACTAGCAATCAGCCCCAGCATTTT
TRBJ2-3 | NA | TRBV7-9 | NA | CASSRSDTQYF | TGTGCCAGCAGCCGTTCCGATACGCAGTATTTT
TRBJ2-5 | medium-sized | TRBV21-1 | NA | CASSKPRGETQYF | TGTGCCAGCAGCAAACCCAGGGGAGAGACCCAGTACTTC
TRBJ2-2 | NA | TRBV9 | TRBD2 | CASSVRPSGNTGELFF | TGTGCCAGCAGCGTAAGGCCTAGCGGAAACACCGGGGAGCTGTTTTTT
TRBJ2-7 | NA | TRBV6-2/TRBV6-3 | TRBD2 | CASSPRDYYEQYF | TGTGCCAGCAGTCCCCGGGACTACTACGAGCAGTACTTC
TRBJ1-5 | NA | TRBV18 | NA | CASSPTEWGQPQHF | TGTGCCAGCTCACCGACAGAATGGGGTCAGCCCCAGCATTTT
TRBJ2-1 | NA | TRBV5-6 | NA | CASSHFSGSYNEQFF | TGTGCCAGCAGTCACTTTAGCGGCTCCTACAATGAGCAGTTCTTC
TRBJ2-5 | NA | TRBV5-1 | TRBD1 | CASSFGQGSGTQYF | TGCGCCAGCAGCTTTGGACAGGGTTCTGGGACCCAGTACTTC
TRBJ1-5 | NA | TRBV7-9 | TRBD1 | CASSGQGNQPQHF | TGTGCCAGCAGCGGACAGGGCAATCAGCCCCAGCATTTT
TRBJ2-1 | NA | TRBV11-2 | NA | CASSLGTNYNERQFF | TGTGCCAGCAGCCTCGGGACAAATTACAATGAGCGGCAGTTCTTC
TRBJ1-2 | NA | TRBV27 | TRBD1 | CATRDRVYGYTF | TGTGCCACCCGGGACAGGGTTTATGGCTACACCTTC
TRBJ2-5 | NA | TRBV6-5 | NA | CASSYESGQETQYF | TGTGCCAGCAGTTACGAGTCCGGCCAAGAGACCCAGTACTTC
TRBJ2-7 | NA | TRBV28 | NA | CASQGVLNEQYF | TGTGCTTCACAGGGAGTTCTTAACGAGCAGTACTTC
TRBJ1-6 | NA | TRBV5-4 | NA | CASSLVSDNSPLHF | TGTGCCAGCAGCTTGGTGTCAGATAATTCACCCCTCCACTTT
TRBJ1-6 | NA | TRBV6-2/TRBV6-3 | NA | CASSYEMGSSWNSPLHF | TGTGCCAGCAGTTACGAGATGGGCAGCTCTTGGAATTCACCCCTCCACTTT
TRBJ1-2 | NA | TRBV28 | NA | CASRNLDIRSGYTF | TGTGCCAGCAGGAACTTGGACATTCGGAGCGGCTACACCTTC
TRBJ2-1 | NA | TRBV28 | TRBD2 | CASSTLGREGSGTSPNEQFF | TGTGCCAGCAGTACCCTCGGTCGGGAAGGGTCCGGGACTAGTCCCAATGAGCAGTTCTTC
TRBJ2-5 | NA | TRBV28 | TRBD1 | CASSHNTGGLETQYF | TGTGCCAGCAGCCACAATACAGGGGGCTTAGAGACCCAGTACTTC
TRBJ2-2 | few | TRBV5-4 | NA | CASSLGAVAVGELFF | TGTGCCAGCAGCTTGGGCGCGGTGGCGGTCGGGGAGCTGTTTTTT
TRBJ1-4 | NA | TRBV28 | NA | CASSNYEKLFF | TGTGCCAGCAGCAATTATGAAAAACTGTTTTTT
TRBJ1-3 | NA | TRBV28 | NA | CASSKAGSSGNTIYF | TGTGCCAGCAGTAAAGCAGGTAGCTCTGGAAACACCATATATTTT
TRBJ2-1 | NA | TRBV19 | NA | CASSTGPTGQFF | TGTGCCAGTAGTACTGGTCCGACGGGGCAGTTCTTC
TRBJ2-1 | NA | TRBV7-2 | TRBD2 | CASSFSAGVPYNEQFF | TGTGCCAGCAGCTTTTCAGCGGGAGTCCCCTACAATGAGCAGTTCTTC
TRBJ2-2 | NA | TRBV21-1 | NA | CASSGISGESTGELFF | TGTGCCAGCAGCGGGATATCGGGAGAATCGACCGGGGAGCTGTTTTTT
TRBJ2-1 | few | TRBV6-4 | TRBD1 | CASSDGTGHNEQFF | TGTGCCAGCAGTGATGGGACAGGGCACAATGAGCAGTTCTTC
TRBJ2-1 | NA | TRBV24-1 | TRBD1 | CATSDFRTGGYNEQFF | TGTGCCACCAGTGACTTCCGGACAGGGGGGTACAATGAGCAGTTCTTC
TRBJ1-4 | NA | TRBV4-1 | NA | CASSQERSGGSEKLFF | TGCGCCAGCAGCCAAGAACGGTCGGGGGGCTCGGAAAAACTGTTTTTT
TRBJ1-1 | NA | TRBV2 | NA | CASSVRRPEAFF | TGTGCCAGCAGTGTAAGGAGACCTGAAGCTTTCTTT
TRBJ1-2 | once | TRBV4-2 | TRBD1 | CASSQGDSSEGYTF | TGTGCCAGCAGCCAAGGGGACAGCTCTGAGGGCTACACCTTC
TRBJ1-5 | NA | TRBV10-3 | NA | CAISERGFQPQHF | TGTGCCATCAGTGAGAGGGGATTTCAGCCCCAGCATTTT
TRBJ1-4 | NA | TRBV18 | NA | CASSPRLGEKLFF | TGTGCCAGCTCACCGCGCCTTGGTGAAAAACTGTTTTTT